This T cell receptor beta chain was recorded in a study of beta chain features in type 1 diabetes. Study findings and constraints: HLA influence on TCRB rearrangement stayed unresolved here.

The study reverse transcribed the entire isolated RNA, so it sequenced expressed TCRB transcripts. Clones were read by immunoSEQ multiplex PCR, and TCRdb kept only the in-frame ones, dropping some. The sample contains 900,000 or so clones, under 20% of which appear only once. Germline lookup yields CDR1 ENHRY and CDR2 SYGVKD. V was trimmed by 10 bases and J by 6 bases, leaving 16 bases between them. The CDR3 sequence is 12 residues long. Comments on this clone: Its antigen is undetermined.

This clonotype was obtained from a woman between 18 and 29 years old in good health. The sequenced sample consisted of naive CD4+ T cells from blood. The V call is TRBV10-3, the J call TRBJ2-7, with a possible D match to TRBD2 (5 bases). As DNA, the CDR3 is TGTGCCACGGAGGACTTCCTCTCCGAGCAGTACTTC. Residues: CATEDFLSEQYF.